Listed below are T cell receptor beta chains from one sample, sequenced in a study of blood T cell repertoires in COVID-19. Clones were read by immunoSEQ multiplex PCR, and TCRdb kept only the in-frame ones, dropping some. Among 110,000 to 150,000 clones listed, 88% were seen once. Sequenced sample: peripheral blood. The receptors stem from a woman in her forties or fifties with acute or convalescent COVID-19. Each CDR3 is given with its conserved first and last residue. Each record gives: J gene, V gene, CDR3 protein.

j_call: TRBJ1-1
v_call: TRBV5-6
cdr3_aa: CASSLGGGWITEAFF

j_call: TRBJ2-5
v_call: TRBV6-6
cdr3_aa: CASSYSAGTAAETQYF

j_call: TRBJ1-4
v_call: TRBV4-2
cdr3_aa: CASSRLDRANEKLFF

j_call: TRBJ2-2
v_call: TRBV11-3
cdr3_aa: CASSSGSGFLTGELFF

j_call: TRBJ2-3
v_call: TRBV4-2
cdr3_aa: CASSQQGADTQYF

j_call: TRBJ1-2
v_call: TRBV16
cdr3_aa: CASSQTGGEGYTF

j_call: TRBJ2-5
v_call: TRBV9
cdr3_aa: CASSVGLGQETQYF

j_call: TRBJ1-5
v_call: TRBV10-3
cdr3_aa: CAISADRTPNQPQHF

j_call: TRBJ1-3
v_call: TRBV6-1
cdr3_aa: CASSEDWPTGNTIYF

j_call: TRBJ2-7
v_call: TRBV6-1
cdr3_aa: CASSEASGVYYEQYF

j_call: TRBJ1-1
v_call: TRBV19
cdr3_aa: CASEGGTEAFF

j_call: TRBJ1-1
v_call: TRBV7-3
cdr3_aa: CASSLGTGSTEAFF

j_call: TRBJ1-2
v_call: TRBV4-1
cdr3_aa: CASSQGRGVVYGYTF

j_call: TRBJ2-1
v_call: TRBV2
cdr3_aa: CAGSDRDKDNEQFF

j_call: TRBJ2-2
v_call: TRBV2
cdr3_aa: CASSRLETSAGELFF

j_call: TRBJ2-2
v_call: TRBV3-1/TRBV3-2
cdr3_aa: CASRRSTGELFF

j_call: TRBJ1-6
v_call: TRBV6-5
cdr3_aa: CASNRDRNNSPLHF

j_call: TRBJ1-2
v_call: TRBV4-2
cdr3_aa: CASSNLQGAFDGYTF

j_call: TRBJ2-3
v_call: TRBV6-5
cdr3_aa: CASSLPGADTQYF

j_call: TRBJ1-6
v_call: TRBV19
cdr3_aa: CASSIPWTGRISPLHF

j_call: TRBJ1-2
v_call: TRBV5-6
cdr3_aa: CASSLGQGRYGYTF

j_call: TRBJ1-2
v_call: TRBV2
cdr3_aa: CASRPQGVDGYTF

j_call: TRBJ1-5
v_call: TRBV9
cdr3_aa: CASSEGGSSNQPQHF

j_call: TRBJ2-1
v_call: TRBV6-6
cdr3_aa: CASRDGGNYNEQFF

j_call: TRBJ2-3
v_call: TRBV9
cdr3_aa: CASSVAQGRSIDTQYF

j_call: TRBJ2-1
v_call: TRBV7-9
cdr3_aa: CASSTSDRGLEDEQFF

j_call: TRBJ1-5
v_call: TRBV5-1
cdr3_aa: CASSLWDRASKGQPQHF

j_call: TRBJ2-1
v_call: TRBV12-3/TRBV12-4
cdr3_aa: CASTEGSYNEQFF

j_call: TRBJ1-1
v_call: TRBV7-8
cdr3_aa: CASSFGGQGGRAEAFF

j_call: TRBJ2-3
v_call: TRBV3-1/TRBV3-2
cdr3_aa: CASSHHVTGRGTDTQYF

j_call: TRBJ1-1
v_call: TRBV7-8
cdr3_aa: CASSLFTGQTRDTEAFF

j_call: TRBJ2-3
v_call: TRBV7-3
cdr3_aa: CASSSGLVGGTDTQYF

j_call: TRBJ2-2
v_call: TRBV7-2
cdr3_aa: CASSLGGGTGELFF

j_call: TRBJ2-1
v_call: TRBV5-1
cdr3_aa: CASSKGQGSSYNEQFF

j_call: TRBJ2-5
v_call: TRBV18
cdr3_aa: CASSPELAGGLYETQYF

j_call: TRBJ2-3
v_call: TRBV9
cdr3_aa: CASSVGLAGSDTQYF

j_call: TRBJ1-1
v_call: TRBV30
cdr3_aa: CAWRSLNTEAFF

j_call: TRBJ2-4
v_call: TRBV10-3
cdr3_aa: CAISESETSVRGIQYF

j_call: TRBJ2-3
v_call: TRBV6-6
cdr3_aa: CASSLVGVTDTQYF

j_call: TRBJ1-5
v_call: TRBV6-4
cdr3_aa: CASSDATFGHRARPYSNQPQHF

j_call: TRBJ1-4
v_call: TRBV11-2
cdr3_aa: CASSFPGTPDEKLFF

j_call: TRBJ2-2
v_call: TRBV28
cdr3_aa: CASSLRGASTGELFF

j_call: TRBJ2-5
v_call: TRBV28
cdr3_aa: CASSLSLAEETQYF

j_call: TRBJ2-5
v_call: TRBV7-6
cdr3_aa: CASSLWDRGRETQYF

j_call: TRBJ1-5
v_call: TRBV19
cdr3_aa: CASSTPEGIYSNQPQHF

j_call: TRBJ1-2
v_call: TRBV7-9
cdr3_aa: CASSRGANYGYTF

j_call: TRBJ2-7
v_call: TRBV7-9
cdr3_aa: CASRSGQEIEQYF

j_call: TRBJ2-7
v_call: TRBV5-4
cdr3_aa: CASSGVGGNRYEQYF

j_call: TRBJ1-2
v_call: TRBV28
cdr3_aa: CASRLTGGNYGYTF

j_call: TRBJ1-4
v_call: TRBV6-5
cdr3_aa: CASSYPNQGTNEKLFF

j_call: TRBJ2-5
v_call: TRBV4-1
cdr3_aa: CASSQVLAQETQYF

j_call: TRBJ1-4
v_call: TRBV3-1/TRBV3-2
cdr3_aa: CASSQGGRKLFF

j_call: TRBJ1-3
v_call: TRBV5-6
cdr3_aa: CASRRDSYSGNTIYF

j_call: TRBJ1-1
v_call: TRBV7-8
cdr3_aa: CASSLLYTEAFF

j_call: TRBJ2-1
v_call: TRBV4-1
cdr3_aa: CASSQGSTHYNEQFF

j_call: TRBJ2-2
v_call: TRBV18
cdr3_aa: CASSPTTGATGELFF

j_call: TRBJ1-4
v_call: TRBV28
cdr3_aa: CASTPGGTGEKLFF

j_call: TRBJ2-7
v_call: TRBV7-6
cdr3_aa: CASSGRTGGKDEQYF

j_call: TRBJ2-5
v_call: TRBV27
cdr3_aa: CASRMGTSGGRETQYF